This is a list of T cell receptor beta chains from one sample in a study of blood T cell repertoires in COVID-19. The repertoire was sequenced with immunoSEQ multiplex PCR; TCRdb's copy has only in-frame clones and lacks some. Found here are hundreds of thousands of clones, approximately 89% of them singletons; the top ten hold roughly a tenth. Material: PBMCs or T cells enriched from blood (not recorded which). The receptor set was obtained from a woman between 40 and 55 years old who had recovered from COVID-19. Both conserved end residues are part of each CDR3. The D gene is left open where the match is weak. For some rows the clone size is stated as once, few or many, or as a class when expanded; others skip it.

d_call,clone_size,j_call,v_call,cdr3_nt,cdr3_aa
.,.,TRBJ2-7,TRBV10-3,TGTGCCACACAGGACGTTGGGCAGTACTTC,CATQDVGQYF
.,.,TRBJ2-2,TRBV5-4,TGTGCCAGCAGCGCCTTTCAGGTATTGAGCACCGGGGAGCTGTTTTTT,CASSAFQVLSTGELFF
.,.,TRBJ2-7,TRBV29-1,TGCAGCGTTTTTGTTAGCTACGAGCAGTACTTC,CSVFVSYEQYF
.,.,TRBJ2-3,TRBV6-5,TGTGCCAGCACCCTTACATATGTAGCTAAAGATACGCAGTATTTT,CASTLTYVAKDTQYF
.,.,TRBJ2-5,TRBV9,TGTGCCAGCAGCGCCGGACAGAGGAATCAAGAGACCCAGTACTTC,CASSAGQRNQETQYF
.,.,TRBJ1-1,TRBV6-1,TGTGCCAGCAGTGACCCAGGGTACACTGAAGCTTTCTTT,CASSDPGYTEAFF
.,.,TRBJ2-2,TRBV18,TGTGCCAGCTCAACCGGGAGCCAGAACACCGGGGAGCTGTTTTTT,CASSTGSQNTGELFF
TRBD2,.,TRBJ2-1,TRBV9,TGTGCCAGCAGCCCCCCAAGCGGGGCCTTATACAATGAGCAGTTCTTC,CASSPPSGALYNEQFF
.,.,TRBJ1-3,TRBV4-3,TGCGCCAGCAGCCAGAGGTGGGGCGGCTCTGGAAACACCATATATTTT,CASSQRWGGSGNTIYF
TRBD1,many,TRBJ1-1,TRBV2,TGTGCCGGATCCCAGGGGGTGAACACTGAAGCTTTCTTT,CAGSQGVNTEAFF
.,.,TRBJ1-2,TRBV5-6,TGTGCCAGCAGCTACACTCAAACGGAGGGCTACACCTTC,CASSYTQTEGYTF
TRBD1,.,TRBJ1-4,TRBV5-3,TGTGCCAGAAGCTCCGACAGGGGGAGAGGGGGAAAACTGTTTTTT,CARSSDRGRGGKLFF
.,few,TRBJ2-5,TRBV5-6,TGTGCCAGCAGTCTAGAGGAGACCCAGTACTTC,CASSLEETQYF
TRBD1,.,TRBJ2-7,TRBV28,TGTGCCAGCAGCTTAGATCCAGGGGGTGGCTACGAGCAGTACTTC,CASSLDPGGGYEQYF
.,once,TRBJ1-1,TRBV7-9,TGTGCCAGCAGCTTAGCCAGTTACACTGAAGCTTTCTTT,CASSLASYTEAFF
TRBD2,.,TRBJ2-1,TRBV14,TGTGCCAGCAGCTACGGACTAGGGGCGGTTAATGAGCAGTTCTTC,CASSYGLGAVNEQFF
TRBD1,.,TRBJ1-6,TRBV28,TGTGCCAGCGGCTACAGGGGGCGGGGATCCTATAATTCACCCCTCCACTTT,CASGYRGRGSYNSPLHF
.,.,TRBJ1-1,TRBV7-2,TGTGCCAGCAGCTTACCCCCCGGGAACTACGAAGCTTTCTTT,CASSLPPGNYEAFF
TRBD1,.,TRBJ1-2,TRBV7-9,TGTGCCAGCGGGGGACAGCCCTATGGCTACACCTTC,CASGGQPYGYTF
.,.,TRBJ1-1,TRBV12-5,TGTGCTAGTGGCCTCACGACGGGGGAAGCTTTCTTT,CASGLTTGEAFF
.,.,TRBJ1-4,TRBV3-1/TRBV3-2,TGTGCCAGCTCCCCCGGGGCTAATGAAAAACTGTTTTTT,CASSPGANEKLFF
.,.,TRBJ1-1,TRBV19,TGTGCCAGTAATCAGGGTGGGGAGGCTGAAGCTTTCTTT,CASNQGGEAEAFF
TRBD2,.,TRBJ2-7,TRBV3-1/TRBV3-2,TGTGCCAGCAGCCGCCGGGGGGGCTACGAGCAGTACTTC,CASSRRGGYEQYF
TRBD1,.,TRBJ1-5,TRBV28,TGTGCCAGCAGTTTCCGACAGGGAAGCAATCAGCCCCAGCATTTT,CASSFRQGSNQPQHF
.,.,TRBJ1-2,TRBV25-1,TGTGCCAGCAGTGATATGACAGGCTTCTATGGCTACACCTTC,CASSDMTGFYGYTF